The 21 T cell receptor beta chains below come from one sample, sequenced in a study of CD8 T cells in ankylosing spondylitis. Study results and limitations: Characteristic, it appeared, of ankylosing spondylitis blood was a TCR beta motif of eight or nine highly homologous variants.

TCRdb recomputed calls from the 5' RACE reads with MiXCR, one row per CDR3 protein. The repertoire includes about 390,000 distinct CDR3 sequences, 20% to 25% of them detected once, and about a sixth sits in the top ten. Their target antigens are unknown. The sequenced sample consisted of blood, either unsorted or a sorted T cell fraction (not recorded which). These receptors all come from a male donor with ankylosing spondylitis.

This clonotype turned up a few times. The V gene is TRBV4-2, the J gene TRBJ2-7, with 7 bases identical to TRBD2. Losses at the gene ends were 1 base for V and 4 bases for J; bases not matched to a gene: 10. Germline CDR1 and CDR2: LGHNA and YNFKEQ. CDR3 size: 16 residues. The CDR3 loop reads CASSQGRQRERYEQYF. The DNA for the CDR3 is TGTGCCAGCAGCCAAGGAAGGCAGCGGGAACGGTACGAGCAGTACTTC.

The rearrangement joins TRBV6-1 to TRBJ1-1; D unclear. V was shortened by 6 bases and J by 4 bases, with 9 bases between the two germline ends. The germline V gene has CDR1 MNHNS and CDR2 SASEGT. CDR3 size: 12 residues. The CDR3 region is CASRDLSTEAFF. In nucleotides, the CDR3 is TGTGCCAGCAGGGATCTTAGCACTGAAGCTTTCTTT.

This clonotype was seen repeatedly, ten times or more. The chain carries TRBV7-9 and TRBJ1-2, with D possibly matching TRBD1 (6 bases). This CDR3 has 14 residues. The V end was cut by 2 bases, the J end by 7 bases, with 14 bases between. CDR1 is SEHNR, CDR2 FQNEAQ, per germline (reference sequence). CDR3 bases: TGTGCCAGCAGCTTATTAGTGGGACACGCTGGCTACACCTTC. It specifies CASSLLVGHAGYTF.

This rearrangement joins TRBV18 to TRBJ2-3; D ambiguous. CDR1 is KGHSH, CDR2 LQKENI, per germline. The CDR3 length is 15 residues. The V end was cut by 6 bases, the J end by 6 bases, with 19 bases between. CDR3 DNA: TGTGCCAGCTCCCAGATTATTAAGAGCTCGGATACGCAGTATTTT. Its protein is CASSQIIKSSDTQYF. The variable domain in full, completed from reference TRBV18 and TRBJ2-3, reads NAGVMQNPRHLVRRRGQEARLRCSPMKGHSHVYWYRQLPEEGLKFMVYLQKENIIDESGMPKERFSAEFPKEGPSILRIQQVVRGDSAAYFCASSQIIKSSDTQYFGPGTRLTVL.

This clonotype was detected only a few times. The chain carries TRBV12-3 or TRBV12-4 and TRBJ2-2; TRBD2 agrees at 12 bases. The CDR3 runs 17 residues. Trimming took 4 bases from V and 4 from J; bases not matched to a gene: 7. The chain's CDR3 is CASSSRTSGNPTGELFF. In DNA form, the CDR3 reads TGTGCCAGCAGTTCTCGGACTAGCGGGAATCCCACCGGGGAGCTGTTTTTT.

The V and J genes are TRBV5-1 and TRBJ2-1, with a weak D call TRBD2 (6 bases). Trimming stripped 3 bases from V and 6 bases from J, with 10 bases between. The CDR3 runs 13 residues. Germline CDR1 reads SGHRS; CDR2 reads YFSETQ. The CDR3 DNA reads TGCGCCAGCAGCTCGGGACTTTCCAATGAGCAGTTCTTC. Residues: CASSSGLSNEQFF.

This clonotype came up a few times. This chain connects TRBV19 to TRBJ2-5; D ambiguous. V was trimmed by 3 bases and J by 1 base, leaving 6 bases between them. The CDR3 runs 13 residues. From germline, CDR1 is LNHDA and CDR2 SQIVND (reference sequence). Here the CDR3 reads CASSMNSQETQYF. Here the CDR3 DNA reads TGTGCCAGTAGTATGAACAGCCAAGAGACCCAGTACTTC.

The table lists this clonotype with many counts. The chain uses TRBV28 and TRBJ2-6; D not resolved. Germline V lookup: CDR1 MDHEN, CDR2 SYDVKM. V lost 1 base to trimming and J lost 0 bases, with 4 bases between them. The CDR3 has 15 residues. The CDR3 sequence is CASSLYLSGANVLTF. The CDR3 DNA sequence: TGTGCCAGCAGTTTATACCTCTCTGGGGCCAACGTCCTGACTTTC.

The chain has TRBV5-1 and TRBJ2-2, with D maybe TRBD2 (5 bases). This CDR3 has 18 residues. The V end lost 5 bases, the J end lost 0 bases, and 20 bases lay between the germline ends. The germline gives CDR1 SGHRS, CDR2 YFSETQ. Here the CDR3 reads CASRRGSPRTTNTGELFF. CDR3 nucleotides: TGCGCCAGCAGACGCGGGTCCCCAAGGACGACGAACACCGGGGAGCTGTTTTTT.

This clonotype was detected a few times. This chain uses TRBV11-2 with TRBJ2-3, with 7 bases fitting TRBD1. The CDR3 has 15 amino acids. The V gene end was trimmed by 3 bases and the J gene end by 6 bases; junction bases not matched to a gene: 9. The germline V gene encodes CDR1 SGHAT and CDR2 FQNNGV. The CDR3 region has the DNA TGTGCCAGCAGCTTCCGAGGGGCCAGGGGGGATACGCAGTATTTT. Protein: CASSFRGARGDTQYF.

This rearrangement joins TRBV7-3 to TRBJ2-3, with TRBD2 identical over 10 bases. Trimming took 5 bases from V and 2 from J; bases not matched to a gene: 7. This CDR3 comprises 16 residues. Looked up from germline, CDR1 is SGHTA and CDR2 is FQGTGA. This CDR3 reads CASSTRGTSVTDTQYF. The CDR3 DNA follows: TGTGCCAGCAGCACCCGCGGGACTAGCGTCACAGATACGCAGTATTTT.

In its sample, this clonotype was seen once. The CDR3 reads CASSLPDNLGPYEQYF. The DNA of the CDR3 is TGTGCCAGCAGCTTACCGGACAACTTAGGGCCCTACGAGCAGTACTTC. The chain employs TRBV11-2 and TRBJ2-7; D is perhaps TRBD1 (5 bases). Trimming cost V 2 bases and J 2 bases, with 16 bases left between them. Germline V gene sequence: CDR1 SGHAT, CDR2 FQNNGV. This CDR3 spans 16 amino acids.

This clonotype was recorded many times. J is TRBJ2-7 and V is TRBV28; weak D call: TRBD2 (5 bases). V shed 4 bases and J shed 0 bases, with 10 bases lying between them. This CDR3 is built from 14 residues. The V gene's germline CDR1 is MDHEN and CDR2 SYDVKM. CDR3 bases: TGTGCCAGCAGTTCCGTGGGAGTCTCCTACGAGCAGTACTTC. This codes for CASSSVGVSYEQYF.

This clonotype occurred a few times. This chain uses TRBV29-1 with TRBJ1-2; 10 positions match TRBD1. J lost 2 bases, V lost 7 bases, and 1 base had no gene match. The germline V gene encodes CDR1 SQVTM and CDR2 ANQGSEA. The CDR3 totals 12 residues. In DNA form, the CDR3 reads TGCAGCGGGACAGGGGGGAACTATGGCTACACCTTC. Translated: CSGTGGNYGYTF.

Many counts were recorded for this clonotype. The gene calls are TRBV29-1 and TRBJ2-1, with TRBD1 as a possible D gene (6 bases). With 0 bases removed from V and 7 bases from J, the gap between germline ends came to 22 bases. This CDR3 spans 17 amino acids. Looked up from germline, CDR1 is SQVTM and CDR2 is ANQGSEA. CDR3 residues: CSVEDRYTGTTLNEQFF. Written as DNA, the CDR3 is TGCAGCGTTGAAGATCGATACACCGGGACAACCTTGAATGAGCAGTTCTTC.

This clonotype has just a few counts. The rearrangement joins TRBV28 to TRBJ2-1; D might be TRBD2 (6 bases). This CDR3 contains 15 residues. V gave up 8 bases and J gave up 10 bases, with 24 bases separating them. The germline CDR1 and CDR2 sequences are MDHEN and SYDVKM. The CDR3 is CASDELLAGKGEQFF. As DNA, the CDR3 is TGTGCCAGCGACGAGCTCCTCGCGGGGAAGGGGGAGCAGTTCTTC.

This clonotype was counted between two and nine times. V is TRBV6-4 and J is TRBJ2-4; TRBD2 matches at 11 bases. Germline V gene sequence: CDR1 MRHNA, CDR2 SNTAGT. The CDR3 sequence is 13 residues long. Losses at the gene ends were 7 bases for V and 8 bases for J; bases not matched to a gene: 4. DNA for the CDR3: TGTGCCAGCAATACTAGCGGGAGTCACATTCAGTACTTC. Protein: CASNTSGSHIQYF.

This clonotype has just a few counts. This chain links TRBV9 with TRBJ2-5; unclear D gene. The CDR3 length is 14 residues. The germline V and J ends were trimmed by 0 bases and 0 bases, with 6 bases remaining between them. Germline CDR1 SGDLS, CDR2 YYNGEE. The CDR3 sequence: CASSVELYQETQYF. The CDR3 coding sequence is TGTGCCAGCAGCGTAGAGCTGTACCAAGAGACCCAGTACTTC.

The V and J genes are TRBV5-1 and TRBJ2-5, with a weak D call TRBD2 (6 bases). V was clipped by 5 bases and J by 5 bases, with 13 bases between them. Germline values: CDR1 SGHRS, CDR2 YFSETQ. This CDR3 region has 13 residues. CDR3 sequence (DNA): TGCGCCAGCAGTTCTACTAGCTTGGAGACCCAGTACTTC. This sequence encodes CASSSTSLETQYF. The whole variable domain, remainder taken from reference TRBV5-1 and TRBJ2-5, is KAGVTQTPRYLIKTRGQQVTLSCSPISGHRSVSWYQQTPGQGLQFLFEYFSETQRNKGNFPGRFSGRQFSNSRSEMNVSTLELGDSALYLCASSSTSLETQYFGPGTRLLVL.

This clonotype showed up just a few times. The CDR3 DNA reads TGCGCCAGCAATTTTGCGGGAGACTCAGATACGCAGTATTTT. Protein sequence: CASNFAGDSDTQYF. The chain combines TRBV10-1 with TRBJ2-3; 7 nucleotides match TRBD2. The CDR3 runs 14 residues. Germline CDR1 is WNHNN and CDR2 is SYGVQD (reference sequence). With V trimmed by 7 bases and J by 4 bases, 8 bases remained unmatched.

The chain links TRBV4-1 to TRBJ2-2; no reliable D call. Germline V gene lookup returns CDR1 MGHRA and CDR2 YSYEKL. Trimming left V 1 base short and J 3 bases short, with 9 bases between. The CDR3 is 15 amino acids. The CDR3 here is CASSQGQVDTGELFF. CDR3 nucleotides: TGCGCCAGCAGCCAAGGTCAGGTGGACACCGGGGAGCTGTTTTTT.